These 10 T cell receptor beta chains were all obtained from the same sample, sequenced in a study of blood T cell repertoires in COVID-19. Clones were read by immunoSEQ multiplex PCR, and TCRdb kept only the in-frame ones, dropping some. The data contain 250,000 to 300,000 clones, approximately 81% of them singletons. The sample was peripheral blood. These receptor sequences come from a man aged 60 to 75 with acute or convalescent COVID-19.

This chain uses TRBV23-1 with TRBJ1-5; 11 nucleotides line up with TRBD1. TRBV23-1 is flagged as an ORF with uncertain function. V lost 4 bases and J lost 7; bases outside the gene matches: 3. This CDR3 has 14 residues. The CDR3: CASSPGQGAQPQHF. Written as DNA, the CDR3 is TGCGCCAGCAGTCCCGGACAGGGGGCCCAGCCCCAGCATTTT.

This clone has only one observation. The J gene is TRBJ2-3, the V gene TRBV18; 11 nucleotides match TRBD2. Trimming cost V 3 bases and J 2 bases; bases outside gene matches: 4. The CDR3 is 16 amino acids. In germline, CDR1 is KGHSH, CDR2 LQKENI. In DNA form, the CDR3 reads TGTGCCAGCTCACCTTATAGCGGGGGGGCCACAGATACGCAGTATTTT. Translation: CASSPYSGGATDTQYF.

This clone came up a few times. The CDR3 DNA reads as TGTGCCAGCTCACCGTCGCGGGACAGCTCCTACGAGCAGTACTTC. Its translation is CASSPSRDSSYEQYF. This rearrangement joins TRBV18 to TRBJ2-7, with D perhaps matching TRBD1 (7 bases). This CDR3 comprises 15 residues. CDR1 is KGHSH and CDR2 is LQKENI in the germline V gene. Trimming left V 3 bases short and J 0 bases short, with 12 bases between.

The chain employs TRBV6-5 and TRBJ1-1, with 8 bases matching TRBD1. This CDR3 has 14 residues. CDR1 and CDR2 (germline): MNHEY, SVGAGI. After removal of 6 bases from V and 3 bases from J, the junction contained 6 bases not matched to a gene. In DNA, the CDR3 is TGTGCCAGCAGGGGGGGACAGGCGTACACTGAAGCTTTCTTT. As protein: CASRGGQAYTEAFF.

The rearrangement joins TRBV24-1 to TRBJ2-2; D might be TRBD1 (6 bases). V lost 3 bases and J lost 3, with 10 bases in between. This CDR3 has 15 amino acids. Germline values: CDR1 KGHDR, CDR2 SFDVKD. CDR3: CATSDTGRDTGELFF. The DNA of the CDR3 is TGTGCCACCAGTGATACAGGGCGCGACACCGGGGAGCTGTTTTTT.

The chain has TRBV6-6 and TRBJ1-2; 8 bases are shared with TRBD1. Trimming removed 4 bases from V and 3 bases from J; junction bases left unmatched: 10. This CDR3 spans 16 amino acids. Germline assignment: CDR1 MNHNY and CDR2 SVGAGI (reference sequence). CDR3 DNA sequence: TGTGCCAGCAGTTGGGGTAGAGGGACAGGCGACTATGGCTACACCTTC. Translating it yields CASSWGRGTGDYGYTF.

The chain employs TRBV10-2 and TRBJ2-7, with TRBD2 matching over 9 bases. The germline V gene has CDR1 WSHSY and CDR2 SAAADI. V shed 8 bases, J shed 4 bases, and the junction held 6 bases outside the gene matches. This CDR3 contains 13 residues. CDR3 sequence reads: CASFPAGGYEQYF. DNA for the CDR3: TGCGCCAGCTTCCCAGCGGGAGGTTACGAGCAGTACTTC.

The CDR3 is CASSYAPGLKGEQFF. CDR3 sequence (DNA): TGTGCCAGCAGTTACGCCCCGGGACTTAAGGGTGAGCAGTTCTTC. V gene TRBV6-2 or TRBV6-3 combines with J gene TRBJ2-1; perhaps TRBD2 as D (6 bases). The CDR3 runs 15 residues. Germline lookup yields CDR1 MNHEY and CDR2 SVGEGT. The ends were cut back, 2 bases at V and 9 bases at J, with 17 bases in the middle.

The chain links TRBV5-6 to TRBJ1-6; TRBD1 aligns across 9 bases. CDR1 and CDR2 (germline): SGHDT, YYEEEE. CDR3 length: 15 residues. With 2 bases clipped from V and 9 bases from J, the junction kept 6 bases outside the gene matches. The CDR3 coding sequence is TGTGCCAGCAGCTTCGGGGACAGGGATGGTTCACCCCTCCACTTT. Translated: CASSFGDRDGSPLHF.

J is TRBJ2-1 and V is TRBV27; a weak D match, TRBD1 (6 bases). CDR3 length: 15 amino acids. CDR1 is MNHEY and CDR2 is SMNVEV in the germline V gene (reference sequence). V was pared by 3 bases and J by 9 bases, with 18 bases between. CDR3 in amino acids: CASSFGAGGGPEQFF. The CDR3 DNA sequence: TGTGCCAGCAGTTTTGGGGCTGGGGGCGGACCTGAGCAGTTCTTC.